This T cell receptor (beta chain) was sequenced during a study of T cell responses to AZD1222 COVID-19 vaccine. A word on this clone: Antigen: not known.

The study, taken as a whole, reports: Once two AZD1222 doses were given, Spike-specific TCR breadth and depth went up. Epitopes outside B.1.351 and B.1.1.7 mutated regions reportedly drew nearly half of spike TCRs.

The protocol was immunoSEQ multiplex PCR, while the TCRdb copy is restricted to in-frame clones and leaves out a portion. Of about 120,000 clones in the sample, about 90% were seen once. The starting material was peripheral blood, obtained on day 0 of MenACWY control vaccination. The origin of this receptor is an adult in good health.

CDR3 nucleotides: TGTGCCAGCAACCGATGGACAGGGGAAGGCTACACCTTC. It codes for CASNRWTGEGYTF. The chain uses TRBV2 and TRBJ1-2; 9 bases match TRBD1. This CDR3 has 13 residues. CDR1 and CDR2 (germline): SNHLY, FYNNEI. Losses at the gene ends were 7 bases for V and 8 bases for J; bases not matched to a gene: 8.